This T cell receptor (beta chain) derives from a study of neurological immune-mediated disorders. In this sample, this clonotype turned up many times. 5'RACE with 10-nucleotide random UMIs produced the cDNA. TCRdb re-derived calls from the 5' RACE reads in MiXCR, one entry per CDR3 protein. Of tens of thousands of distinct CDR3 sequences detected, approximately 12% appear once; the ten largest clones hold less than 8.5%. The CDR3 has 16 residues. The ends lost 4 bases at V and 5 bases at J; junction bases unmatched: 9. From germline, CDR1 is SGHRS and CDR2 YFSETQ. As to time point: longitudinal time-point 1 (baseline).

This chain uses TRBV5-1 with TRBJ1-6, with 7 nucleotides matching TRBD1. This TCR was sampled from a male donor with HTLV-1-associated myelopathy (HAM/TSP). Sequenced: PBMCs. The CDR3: CASSRSGTENNSPLHF. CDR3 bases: TGCGCCAGCAGCCGATCCGGGACAGAAAATAATTCACCCCTCCACTTT.